What follows are 9 T cell receptor beta chains derived from one specimen sequenced in a study of blood T cell repertoires in COVID-19 (dated by TCRdb to between 2020 and 2021). Library preparation employed the immunoSEQ multiplex PCR assay. TCRdb holds this immuneACCESS table with in-frame rearrangements only. Some clones are missing; in checked studies, unresolved V genes explain under half, and the rest has no known cause. For this sample the table gives over 600,000 clones, of which around 89% were detected only once. Around 0.3% of the sample is in the top ten clones. Specimen: peripheral blood. The receptors were sampled from a woman younger than 30 with acute or convalescent COVID-19.

The CDR3 nucleotides read TGTGCCAGCAGCCAAGAGGTGGCAGAACGAAACACTGAAGCTTTCTTT. Translation gives CASSQEVAERNTEAFF. The genes are TRBV3-1 (or the pseudogene TRBV3-2) and TRBJ1-1; D not certain. The CDR3 sequence is 16 residues long. Trimming removed 0 bases at V and 2 bases at J, with 13 bases between. CDR1 is LGHDT and CDR2 is YNNKEL in the germline V gene (reference sequence).

The gene calls are TRBV3-1 (or the pseudogene TRBV3-2) and TRBJ2-7; TRBD2 might be the D (6 bases). This CDR3 is built from 16 residues. Trimming pared 4 bases from V and 3 bases from J, leaving 19 bases between. Looked up from germline, CDR1 is LGHDT and CDR2 is YNNKEL (reference sequence). CDR3 sequence reads: CASSPLGRGGHYEQYF. CDR3 DNA: TGTGCCAGCAGCCCCTTGGGGCGGGGAGGCCACTACGAGCAGTACTTC.

The V call is TRBV7-2, the J call TRBJ1-1; 9 nucleotides line up with TRBD1. The V gene end was trimmed by 3 bases and the J gene end by 4 bases; junction bases not matched to a gene: 6. This CDR3 has 15 amino acids. Per germline, CDR1 SGHTA and CDR2 FQGNSA. This CDR3 is CASSFTGGLGTEAFF. DNA for the CDR3: TGTGCCAGCAGCTTTACAGGGGGCCTCGGCACTGAAGCTTTCTTT.

The gene calls are TRBV7-2 and TRBJ2-7; 11 nucleotides align to TRBD2. The germline V gene encodes CDR1 SGHTA and CDR2 FQGNSA. Trimming cost V 6 bases and J 3 bases; bases outside gene matches: 7. There are 15 residues in the CDR3. The DNA of the CDR3 is TGTGCCAGCAGATTTACCGGGACTAGCGGCTACGAGCAGTACTTC. It codes for CASRFTGTSGYEQYF.

The chain employs TRBV3-1 (or the pseudogene TRBV3-2) and TRBJ2-7; 8 bases line up with TRBD1. Trimming took 0 bases from V and 0 from J; bases not matched to a gene: 7. Looked up from germline, CDR1 is LGHDT and CDR2 is YNNKEL (reference sequence). The CDR3 is made up of 17 amino acids. The CDR3 DNA reads TGTGCCAGCAGCCAAGATACACAGGGGGTCAGCTCCTACGAGCAGTACTTC. Encoded protein: CASSQDTQGVSSYEQYF.

This sequence joins TRBV7-2 and TRBJ2-7; the D gene is possibly TRBD2 (5 bases). Looked up from germline, CDR1 is SGHTA and CDR2 is FQGNSA. The CDR3 consists of 13 residues. V lost 4 bases, J lost 6 bases, and 13 bases lay in between. This CDR3 reads CASSSLARAEQYF. For the CDR3, the DNA is TGTGCCAGCAGCTCACTGGCGCGGGCCGAGCAGTACTTC.

This clone was counted a few times. This sequence joins TRBV15 and TRBJ1-2; D uncertain. This CDR3 has 15 residues. From germline, CDR1 is LNHNV and CDR2 YYDKDF (reference sequence). V gave up 3 bases and J gave up 0 bases, with 11 bases separating them. The CDR3 region is CATSSERITNYGYTF. The DNA of the CDR3 is TGTGCCACCAGCAGCGAGCGTATAACTAACTATGGCTACACCTTC.

This chain connects TRBV18 to TRBJ2-7; D might be TRBD1 (6 bases). The CDR3 is made up of 13 amino acids. V lost 3 bases and J 9 bases, leaving 15 bases between the germline ends. CDR1 and CDR2 (germline): KGHSH, LQKENI. Here the CDR3 reads CASSPRDNTAQYF. The CDR3 nucleotides read TGTGCCAGCTCACCCAGGGACAACACAGCGCAGTACTTC.

The J gene is TRBJ1-2, the V gene TRBV7-2; 7 bases align to TRBD1. V shed 5 bases, J shed 4 bases, and the junction held 10 bases outside the gene matches. The CDR3 contains 15 residues. The germline gives CDR1 SGHTA, CDR2 FQGNSA. The CDR3 nucleotides read TGTGCCAGCAGCGCCCCGGGACAGAGACCCTATGGCTACACCTTC. Residues: CASSAPGQRPYGYTF.